This TCR beta chain comes out of a study of T cells in localized non-small cell lung cancer. Overall study results and limits: Maximal T cell clonality occurred in uninvolved adjacent lung, with tumor ranking below it. A median of around 60 clones ranked among the top 100 in tumor appeared in adjacent lung. Sequencing was restricted to one tumor region; therefore, heterogeneity remains possible. A raised T cell density in blood coincided with lengthier overall survival.

In regard to this clone: What it binds is not known.

The CDR3 extends over 13 amino acids. V trimming: 8 bases; J trimming: 3 bases; junction bases outside the gene matches: 6. CDR1 and CDR2 from the germline V gene are MNHNS and SASEGT. Profiled with immunoSEQ multiplex PCR; TCRdb holds only in-frame clones, not every one. The sample carries about 23,000 clones, roughly nine tenths recorded once. This clonotype was obtained from a woman aged 35-75 years with stage I lung adenocarcinoma. V is TRBV6-1 and J is TRBJ2-7; TRBD1 agrees at 8 bases. Sample: peripheral blood, taken before any cancer treatment. CDR3 protein: CASVLTGGYEQYF. In DNA, the CDR3 is TGTGCCAGCGTGCTTACAGGGGGCTACGAGCAGTACTTC.